This T cell receptor (beta chain) was identified in a study of shared clonotypes between healthy human individuals. Looking at the study overall: Samples came from a couple of female and a few male donors aged 18 to 49.

This clone appeared once. CD4+ cell separation produced CD45RA+ naive and CD45RA-negative memory subsets. The germline CDR1 and CDR2 sequences are SGDLS and YYNGEE. This CDR3 has 14 residues. Trimming cost V 1 base and J 6 bases, with 10 bases left between them. Sequencing was at deep level. In the original processing: Because ImmunoSEQ provided only junction sequences with no quality scores, the filtering differed. Method: immunoSEQ multiplex PCR; TCRdb's copy keeps in-frame clones and lacks some. The D gene and trimming were derived from the DNA, and the V and J assignments and clone size from that table. There are about 1.4 million clones in the sample; more than 95% occur only once, and more than 0.9% lies in the top ten.

The receptor was isolated from a man aged 25-40 years in good health. The genes are TRBV9 and TRBJ2-2; D is tentatively TRBD1 or TRBD2 (5 bases each). The sample comprised naive CD4+ T cells sorted from blood. The sample's subset: CD45RA+ positively selected. This CDR3 is CASSVLVGAGELFF. Written as DNA, the CDR3 is TGTGCCAGCAGCGTACTGGTGGGGGCCGGGGAGCTGTTTTTT.